The clone carrying this TCR beta chain occurred once. Each specimen consisted of roughly 1-10 million cryopreserved PBMC prior to extraction of DNA. This entry belongs to a study of long-term antiretroviral therapy in people with HIV. The overall study: Of all samples, the earliest predate the 2015 immediate-ART recommendation by about a decade.

Sequencing used immunoSEQ v3.0 at survey level. Sequencing was performed with immunoSEQ multiplex PCR; in TCRdb, only in-frame clones are kept and a portion is missing. Of some 23,000 clones detected, 80% to 90% appear once; the ten largest clones hold about 5%. This receptor was identified in a man aged 30 to 39 with HIV. The specimen was unsorted PBMCs, collected around 4.6 years after starting antiretroviral therapy.

The CDR3 region is CASSKDRATYNSPLHF. In DNA form, the CDR3 reads TGTGCCAGCAGCAAAGACAGGGCTACATATAATTCACCCCTCCACTTT. This chain connects TRBV7-9 to TRBJ1-6; 7 positions match TRBD1. Per germline, CDR1 SEHNR and CDR2 FQNEAQ (reference sequence). This CDR3 spans 16 amino acids. J lost 4 bases, V lost 5 bases, and 8 bases had no gene match.